This passage covers 25 T cell receptor beta chains from one sample sequenced in a study of CD8+CD57+ T cells in acquired aplastic anemia. The patients chosen for sequencing had shown expansion of CD8+CD57+ cells (detected by flow cytometry). TCR beta VDJ and CDR3 profiling used genomic DNA as template. TCRdb independently ran MiXCR on the reads; one entry per CDR3 protein. Found here are hundreds of thousands of distinct CDR3 sequences, over 25% of them singletons; the top ten hold about 0.8%. Input material: sorted CD4+, CD8+, or CD8+CD57+ T cells (not recorded which) from PBMCs. These receptors originate from a human donor with aplastic anemia.

Ten or more counts support this clonotype. V and J are TRBV20-1 and TRBJ1-2, with D possibly matching TRBD1 (6 bases). The ends were cut back, 0 bases at V and 10 bases at J, with 18 bases in the middle. This CDR3 has 14 amino acids. The germline V gene encodes CDR1 DFQATT and CDR2 SNEGSKA (reference sequence). The CDR3 region is CSARDRGQVDDYTF. The CDR3 bases are TGCAGTGCTAGAGATCGGGGGCAGGTCGACGACTACACCTTC.

As for this clonotype: An end of the junction differs from the germline gene, which may be a read error. This chain links TRBV20-1 with TRBJ2-7; D might be TRBD1 (6 bases). CDR3 size: 19 residues. The germline V gene has CDR1 DFQATT and CDR2 SNEGSKA (reference sequence). In DNA form, the CDR3 reads TGCAGTGCTAGAGACCGAAGGCTTAACGTACAGGGAGTGTTCTACGGGCAGTACTTC. Protein: CSARDRRLNVQGVFYGQYF.

The chain couples TRBV20-1 to TRBJ1-1, with D possibly matching TRBD1 (6 bases). The CDR3 extends over 14 amino acids. Germline V gives CDR1 DFQATT, CDR2 SNEGSKA (reference sequence). V lost 3 bases and J 1 base, leaving 12 bases between the germline ends. Here the CDR3 DNA reads TGCAGTGCTAGCATTGGACAGAAGAACACTGAAGCTTTCTTT. Translation gives CSASIGQKNTEAFF.

The chain is built from TRBV5-6 and TRBJ1-2; 7 bases are shared with TRBD1. J lost 8 bases, V lost 5 bases, and 15 bases had no gene match. Germline-derived CDR1 and CDR2 are SGHDT and YYEEEE. This CDR3 has 15 residues. DNA of the CDR3: TGTGCCAGCAGGCAATCCGGGACAGCCCGGAGCGGCTACACCTTC. Its translation is CASRQSGTARSGYTF.

This clonotype was counted only a few times. This chain links TRBV7-8 with TRBJ1-1, with 8 bases matching TRBD1. The CDR3 contains 17 residues. Germline V CDR1 and CDR2: SGHVS, FQNEAQ. Trimming removed 8 bases from V and 3 bases from J; junction bases left unmatched: 17. Written as DNA, the CDR3 is TGTGCCAGCTCACCACTGTTGACAGGGGCGGGGGACACTGAAGCTTTCTTT. Protein sequence: CASSPLLTGAGDTEAFF.

The chain joins TRBV5-6 to TRBJ1-2; D gene uncertain. The CDR3 consists of 14 residues. V was shortened by 7 bases and J by 0 bases, with 13 bases between the two germline ends. Germline-derived CDR1 and CDR2 are SGHDT and YYEEEE. CDR3 bases: TGTGCCAGCTCCCCCGGCGACTCTAACTATGGCTACACCTTC. Encoded protein: CASSPGDSNYGYTF.

The chain couples TRBV9 to TRBJ2-2; tentatively, D is TRBD1 (6 bases). CDR1 and CDR2 (germline): SGDLS, YYNGEE. Trimming shortened V by 2 bases and J by 6 bases, and 14 bases separated the two germline ends. The CDR3 extends over 15 amino acids. This CDR3 reads CASSVATGLAGELFF. Here the CDR3 DNA reads TGTGCCAGCAGCGTCGCCACAGGGTTGGCCGGGGAGCTGTTTTTT.

This chain joins TRBV15 and TRBJ2-3, with 7 bases matching TRBD2. Germline CDR1 and CDR2: LNHNV and YYDKDF (reference sequence). After removal of 10 bases from V and 6 bases from J, the junction contained 10 bases not matched to a gene. The CDR3 has 13 amino acids. The CDR3 DNA reads as TGTGCCAGCAGTTTGGGAGGGGACGATACGCAGTATTTT. This sequence encodes CASSLGGDDTQYF. The whole variable domain, filled in from reference TRBV15 and TRBJ2-3, reads DAMVIQNPRYQVTQFGKPVTLSCSQTLNHNVMYWYQQKSSQAPKLLFHYYDKDFNNEADTPDNFQSRRPNTSFCFLDIRSPGLGDTAMYLCASSLGGDDTQYFGPGTRLTVL.

The table lists this clonotype with a few counts. This sequence joins TRBV27 and TRBJ2-7; 7 bases align to TRBD2. There are 15 residues in the CDR3. Per the germline V gene, CDR1 is MNHEY and CDR2 is SMNVEV (reference sequence). The V gene end was trimmed by 3 bases and the J gene end by 7 bases; junction bases not matched to a gene: 12. CDR3 region: CASSFSASGTREQYF. The DNA of the CDR3 is TGTGCCAGCAGTTTTTCGGCTAGCGGTACTAGGGAGCAGTACTTC.

The chain uses TRBV7-2 and TRBJ1-3; a weak D match, TRBD1 (6 bases). The CDR3 consists of 14 residues. V was pared by 5 bases and J by 5 bases, with 13 bases between. Germline CDR1 SGHTA, CDR2 FQGNSA. The CDR3 DNA reads as TGTGCCAGCAGCCCCAGGGACATCCGAAACACCATATATTTT. Protein: CASSPRDIRNTIYF.

This clonotype was seen a handful of times. The chain's CDR3 is CASSGLDGETQYF. The CDR3 nucleotides read TGTGCCAGCAGTGGACTAGATGGAGAGACCCAGTACTTC. The chain combines TRBV2 with TRBJ2-5; D might be TRBD2 (6 bases). This CDR3 region has 13 residues. Trimming pared 4 bases from V and 4 bases from J, leaving 10 bases between. The V gene's germline CDR1 is SNHLY and CDR2 FYNNEI.

The gene calls are TRBV6-5 and TRBJ2-7, with 8 bases matching TRBD1. The CDR3 contains 13 residues. The V and J ends lost 4 bases and 4 bases, in that order; junction bases with no gene match: 3. CDR1 and CDR2 from the germline V gene are MNHEY and SVGAGI. In nucleotides, the CDR3 is TGTGCCAGCAGTTCAGGGGGCGAATACGAGCAGTACTTC. This translates into CASSSGGEYEQYF.

The sample holds a few counts of this clonotype. One end of the junction varies from germline; a read error may be responsible. V usage is TRBV7-2 and J usage is TRBJ1-4; TRBD1 matches 7 bases. This CDR3 spans 13 amino acids. From germline, CDR1 is SGHTA and CDR2 FQGNSA. The CDR3 reads CASSSGNRGPWVF. For the CDR3, the DNA is TGTGCCAGCAGCTCTGGGAACAGGGGCCCCTGGGTTTTT.

This clonotype showed up just a few times. The V call is TRBV4-2, the J call TRBJ1-5; D remains ambiguous. The V gene's germline CDR1 is LGHNA and CDR2 YNFKEQ. The CDR3 is 15 amino acids. The V end lost 1 base, the J end lost 0 bases, and 7 bases lay between the germline ends. The CDR3 DNA reads as TGTGCCAGCAGCCAAGGACGGGCTAGCAATCAGCCCCAGCATTTT. Its protein product is CASSQGRASNQPQHF.

The chain combines TRBV15 with TRBJ1-2; 9 bases map to TRBD1. The CDR3 length is 17 residues. Germline-derived CDR1 and CDR2 are LNHNV and YYDKDF (reference sequence). After removal of 4 bases from V and 2 bases from J, the junction contained 11 bases not matched to a gene. The CDR3 sequence is CATSILPGTGPNYGYTF. The CDR3 DNA reads TGTGCCACCAGCATACTACCCGGGACAGGGCCGAACTATGGCTACACCTTC. The full variable domain, with the rest looked up from reference TRBV15 and TRBJ1-2, is DAMVIQNPRYQVTQFGKPVTLSCSQTLNHNVMYWYQQKSSQAPKLLFHYYDKDFNNEADTPDNFQSRRPNTSFCFLDIRSPGLGDTAMYLCATSILPGTGPNYGYTFGSGTRLTVV.

This clonotype was seen only a few times. The chain uses TRBV20-1 and TRBJ2-5, with D unclear. V was shortened by 0 bases and J by 3 bases, with 11 bases between the two germline ends. Germline V gives CDR1 DFQATT, CDR2 SNEGSKA (reference sequence). CDR3 size: 14 residues. The CDR3 region is CSARDALVEETQYF. The CDR3 nucleotides are TGCAGTGCTAGAGATGCCCTAGTTGAAGAGACCCAGTACTTC.

This clonotype occurred many times. The V and J genes are TRBV7-2 and TRBJ2-7; D call uncertain. Per germline, CDR1 SGHTA and CDR2 FQGNSA. This CDR3 comprises 12 residues. V lost 0 bases and J 2 bases, leaving 2 bases between the germline ends. CDR3 loop: CASSLAAYEQYF. For the CDR3, the DNA is TGTGCCAGCAGCTTAGCAGCCTACGAGCAGTACTTC.

The chain combines TRBV6-1 with TRBJ2-2, with a possible D match to TRBD1 (5 bases). Germline CDR1 MNHNS, CDR2 SASEGT. This CDR3 has 15 residues. V lost 2 bases, J lost 0 bases, and 7 bases lay in between. The CDR3 DNA reads TGTGCCAGCAGTGAAACAGGCCCGAACACCGGGGAGCTGTTTTTT. Translating it yields CASSETGPNTGELFF.

The rearrangement uses TRBV15 and TRBJ1-1; no definite D call. V was pared by 5 bases and J by 0 bases, with 13 bases between. This CDR3 spans 15 amino acids. Per the germline V gene, CDR1 is LNHNV and CDR2 is YYDKDF (reference sequence). CDR3 in amino acids: CATSPRVPMNTEAFF. The CDR3 DNA sequence: TGTGCCACCAGCCCTCGGGTCCCCATGAACACTGAAGCTTTCTTT.

J is TRBJ2-2 and V is TRBV15; a weak D match, TRBD2 (6 bases). This CDR3 has 15 residues. V was shortened by 0 bases and J by 6 bases, with 11 bases between the two germline ends. Germline loops: CDR1 LNHNV, CDR2 YYDKDF (reference sequence). The CDR3: CATSRDSGVSGELFF. In DNA, the CDR3 is TGTGCCACCAGCAGAGATTCGGGGGTATCCGGGGAGCTGTTTTTT.

This clonotype was observed a few times. The chain recombines TRBV9 with TRBJ2-5, with D possibly matching TRBD1 (5 bases). CDR1 and CDR2 (germline): SGDLS, YYNGEE. The V and J ends lost 1 base and 2 bases respectively, with 9 bases between them. The CDR3 runs 14 residues. The CDR3 here is CASSVSTGQETQYF. CDR3 DNA sequence: TGTGCCAGCAGCGTATCTACAGGACAAGAGACCCAGTACTTC.

This clonotype was detected ten times or more. V is TRBV29-1 and J is TRBJ1-2; TRBD1 matches at 10 bases. Trimming at V came to 5 bases and at J to 7 bases, leaving 7 bases not matched to a gene. Germline V gives CDR1 SQVTM, CDR2 ANQGSEA. The CDR3 spans 13 residues. CDR3 sequence (DNA): TGCAGCGTTTGGGACAGGGGCCCCAGTGGCTACACCTTC. Its translation is CSVWDRGPSGYTF.

A few counts support this clonotype. The chain uses TRBV6-4 and TRBJ2-2, with 8 bases aligning to TRBD1. CDR1 is MRHNA and CDR2 is SNTAGT in the germline V gene. The CDR3 runs to 15 residues. The ends lost 5 bases at V and 1 base at J; junction bases unmatched: 3. CDR3 nucleotide sequence: TGTGCCAGCAGTTCTGGACAGGGGAACACCGGGGAGCTGTTTTTT. Amino acid sequence: CASSSGQGNTGELFF.

Points on this clonotype: Just one base apart from a much larger clone, this may be a read error. The rearrangement joins TRBV29-1 to TRBJ2-1; a possible D gene is TRBD2 (6 bases). The CDR3 has 13 amino acids. V lost 4 bases and J 6 bases, leaving 13 bases between the germline ends. The V gene's germline CDR1 is SQVTM and CDR2 ANQGSEA. The CDR3: CSVVPGLCNEQFF. The CDR3 DNA is TGCAGCGTTGTCCCGGGACTCTGCAATGAGCAGTTCTTC.

The CDR3: CASIAGQGLGKLFF. As DNA, the CDR3 is TGTGCCAGCATAGCTGGGCAGGGGCTAGGGAAACTGTTTTTT. V and J are TRBV6-1 and TRBJ1-4; D is possibly TRBD1 (6 bases). CDR1 and CDR2 from the germline V gene are MNHNS and SASEGT. V lost 7 bases and J lost 11, with 20 bases in between. CDR3 length equals 14 residues.